These 10 T cell receptor beta chains were sequenced from one sample in a study of tumor and adjacent non-tumor tissue in lung cancer. The library came from three nested PCR rounds adapted from ARM-PCR protocols. Using its own MiXCR run on the multiplex PCR reads, TCRdb lists one record per CDR3 protein. The repertoire consists of some 100,000 distinct CDR3 sequences, with 75% to 85% occurring once and the leading ten covering less than 40%. The template was RNA from unsorted bulk tissue. The normal lung tissue was taken more than 3 cm from the tumor edge. Sequences were obtained from distant non-tumor lung tissue. The receptors were gathered from a man aged 60-69 years with small cell lung cancer.

Points on this clonotype: Because the CDR3 is missing its conserved closing phenylalanine or tryptophan, this is likely a read error. The V call is TRBV29-1, the J call TRBJ2-3; TRBD2 aligns across 15 bases. CDR3 length equals 16 residues. The germline V gene encodes CDR1 SQVTM and CDR2 ANQGSEA. CDR3: CSVEGLAGGITNTQYY. The CDR3 DNA follows: TGCAGCGTTGAGGGACTAGCGGGAGGTATCACAAATACGCAGTATTAT.

V gene TRBV6-6 combines with J gene TRBJ1-2; 9 bases match TRBD1. V trimming: 6 bases; J trimming: 9 bases; junction bases outside the gene matches: 11. The CDR3 length is 14 residues. The V gene's germline CDR1 is MNHNY and CDR2 SVGAGI (reference sequence). CDR3 sequence reads: CASRTQDGQGCYTF. In DNA, the CDR3 is TGTGCCAGCAGAACTCAAGATGGACAGGGGTGCTACACCTTC.

On this clonotype: A junction end diverges from the germline sequence, so it may reflect a read error. The rearrangement uses TRBV4-2 and TRBJ2-2; perhaps TRBD1 as D (6 bases). From germline, CDR1 is LGHNA and CDR2 YNFKEQ. The CDR3 consists of 16 residues. The CDR3 coding sequence is TGTAGCAGCAGCCAAGATCTGAGGGACAACACCGGGAAGCTGTTTTTT. Amino acid sequence: CSSSQDLRDNTGKLFF.

This rearrangement joins TRBV6-1 to TRBJ2-7; D unresolved. Germline V CDR1 and CDR2: MNHNS, SASEGT. The CDR3 sequence is 16 residues long. The CDR3 DNA reads as TGTGCCAGCAGTAGGAGAAACACCGGGCCCCATTACGAACAGTACGTC. This codes for CASSRRNTGPHYEQYV.

This clonotype was picked up one time. Its ends do not fully match the called genes, so a read error is possible. The chain carries TRBV5-5 and TRBJ2-3; D may be TRBD1 (6 bases). CDR1 SGHKS and CDR2 YYEKEE come from the germline V gene (reference sequence). The CDR3 consists of 15 residues. The CDR3 loop is CVSSLSGQHTDMQYF. In nucleotides, the CDR3 is TGTGTCAGCAGCTTGTCCGGACAGCACACAGATATGCAGTATTTT. Full variable domain (remainder filled in from reference TRBV5-5 and TRBJ2-3): DAGVTQSPTHLIKTRGQQVTLRCSPISGHKSVSWYQQVLGQGPQFIFQYYEKEERGRGNFPDRFSARQFPNYSSELNVNALLLGDSALYLCVSSLSGQHTDMQYFGPGTRLTVL.

Notes on this clonotype: At one of its ends the junction is not consistent with the germline gene, which may arise from a read error. In DNA form, the CDR3 reads TGTGCTAACAGGCTCGGAGGGGGGAAAGGCACCGATACGCAGTATTTT. Its protein product is CANRLGGGKGTDTQYF. J is TRBJ2-3 and V is TRBV6-5, with D perhaps assigned TRBD1 or TRBD2 (6 bases each). CDR3 length equals 16 residues. Germline V gene sequence: CDR1 MNHEY, CDR2 SVGAGI.

This clonotype has just a few counts. CDR3: CASGLGADQPQHF. The CDR3, as DNA: TGTGCCAGCGGTCTAGGGGCGGATCAGCCCCAGCATTTT. The V call is TRBV2, the J call TRBJ1-5, with TRBD1 as a possible D gene (5 bases). The V and J ends lost 8 bases and 5 bases respectively, with 13 bases between them. From germline, CDR1 is SNHLY and CDR2 FYNNEI. The CDR3 extends over 13 amino acids.

With respect to this clonotype: One end of the junction varies from germline; a read error may be responsible. The chain uses TRBV5-1 and TRBJ2-5; D might be TRBD1 (5 bases). Germline CDR1 reads SGHRS; CDR2 reads YFSETQ. This CDR3 is 13 amino acids long. The CDR3 DNA is TGCGCCAACAGCTTAGGGGCCCGGGAGACCCAGTACTTC. It codes for CANSLGARETQYF.

Notes on this clonotype: The junction shows a germline mismatch at one end, possibly a read error. This chain connects TRBV11-3 to TRBJ2-3, with D possibly being TRBD1 or TRBD2 (5 bases each). Germline lookup yields CDR1 SGHNT and CDR2 YENEEA. The CDR3 extends over 14 amino acids. The CDR3 DNA reads TGTGTCAGCAGCTTAGAGGGGATAGGTCATACGCAGTATTTT. This sequence encodes CVSSLEGIGHTQYF.

This chain joins TRBV14 and TRBJ2-7; TRBD2 might be the D (6 bases). This CDR3 has 15 residues. With 3 bases removed from V and 0 bases from J, the gap between germline ends came to 12 bases. Germline V gene sequence: CDR1 SGHDN, CDR2 FVKESK. The CDR3 DNA reads as TGTGCCAGCAGCCACACTAGCAGACCCTCCTACGAGCAGTACGTC. Protein sequence: CASSHTSRPSYEQYV.